These 3 T cell receptor beta chains were sequenced from one sample in a study of cytomegalovirus exposure and HLA in healthy donors. The primer mix had 60 Vbeta and 13 Jbeta primers. Clones were read by immunoSEQ multiplex PCR, and TCRdb kept only the in-frame ones, dropping some. The sample has 150,000 to 250,000 clones, roughly 85% seen once. Specimen: PBMCs. The origin of the receptors is a woman aged 50 to 60 in good health and CMV-seronegative.

The J gene is TRBJ1-1, the V gene TRBV6-4, with TRBD1 as a possible D gene (6 bases). The CDR3 totals 13 residues. Trimming pared 5 bases from V and 4 bases from J, leaving 11 bases between. The V gene's germline CDR1 is MRHNA and CDR2 SNTAGT. CDR3 sequence: CASSLLGGTEAFF. Here the CDR3 DNA reads TGTGCCAGCAGTCTTTTAGGGGGCACTGAAGCTTTCTTT.

The chain carries TRBV6-6 and TRBJ2-7, with 14 nucleotides matching TRBD2. Germline CDR1 MNHNY, CDR2 SVGAGI (reference sequence). The CDR3 loop spans 16 amino acids. V dropped 6 bases and J dropped 5; count of bases not matched to a gene: 9. CDR3 in DNA: TGTGCCAGCAGATCCGCGACTAGCGGGAGGGGCAACGAGCAGTACTTC. Its protein is CASRSATSGRGNEQYF.

The chain couples TRBV7-3 to TRBJ2-7, with 13 bases aligning to TRBD2. The CDR3 length is 15 residues. Looked up from germline, CDR1 is SGHTA and CDR2 is FQGTGA. V was clipped by 4 bases and J by 3 bases; unmatched bases: 3. CDR3 nucleotides: TGTGCCAGCAGCTCGGGACTAGCGGGATACTACGAGCAGTACTTC. This encodes CASSSGLAGYYEQYF.